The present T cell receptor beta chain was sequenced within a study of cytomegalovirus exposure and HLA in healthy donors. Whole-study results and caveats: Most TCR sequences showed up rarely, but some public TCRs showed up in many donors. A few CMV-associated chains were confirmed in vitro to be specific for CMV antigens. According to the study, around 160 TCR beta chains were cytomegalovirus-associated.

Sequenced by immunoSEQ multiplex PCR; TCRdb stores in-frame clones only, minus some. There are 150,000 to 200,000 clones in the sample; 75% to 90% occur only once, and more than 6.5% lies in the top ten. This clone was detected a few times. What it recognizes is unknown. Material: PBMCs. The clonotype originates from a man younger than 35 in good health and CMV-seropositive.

The DNA for the CDR3 is TGTGCCAGCAGCTTCTCACTGGAGGGCGGCTACACCTTC. Amino acid sequence: CASSFSLEGGYTF. The chain has TRBV13 and TRBJ1-2; D unclear. V shed 3 bases and J shed 8 bases, with 13 bases lying between them. Germline values: CDR1 PRHDT, CDR2 FYEKMQ (reference sequence). CDR3 length: 13 amino acids.